This entry lists 26 T cell receptor beta chains sequenced from one sample in a study of neurological immune-mediated disorders (dated by TCRdb to the late 2010s). The library came from 5' RACE. Reads for this sample came from an Illumina HiSeq 2500. TCRdb applied fastp at Q25 and MiXCR to the public reads, then kept only in-frame beta chains. CDR3 protein duplicates are merged, each entry listing the most common genes and DNA. The sample yields about 30,000 distinct CDR3 sequences; approximately 5.4% were counted once. The ten largest clones capture approximately 2.1% of the sample. The sequencing input was CD4+ T cells from blood. Every receptor here comes from a woman between 50 and 59 years old in good health.

In its sample, this clonotype was seen many times. The genes are TRBV9 and TRBJ2-2; no clear D. The germline V gene has CDR1 SGDLS and CDR2 YYNGEE. This CDR3 region has 12 residues. The V end lost 0 bases, the J end lost 8 bases, and 5 bases lay between the germline ends. CDR3: CASSVVEGELFF. In DNA, the CDR3 is TGTGCCAGCAGCGTAGTCGAAGGGGAGCTGTTTTTT. The whole variable domain, remainder taken from reference TRBV9 and TRBJ2-2, is DSGVTQTPKHLITATGQRVTLRCSPRSGDLSVYWYQQSLDQGLQFLIQYYNGEERAKGNILERFSAQQFPDLHSELNLSSLELGDSALYFCASSVVEGELFFGEGSRLTVL.

This clonotype was counted many times. The rearrangement uses TRBV20-1 and TRBJ1-6; 7 bases map to TRBD1. The CDR3 has 14 residues. V shed 0 bases, J shed 7 bases, and the junction held 3 bases outside the gene matches. The germline gives CDR1 DFQATT, CDR2 SNEGSKA (reference sequence). The CDR3 spells CSARDAGQNSPLHF. DNA for the CDR3: TGCAGTGCTAGAGATGCGGGACAGAATTCACCCCTCCACTTT.

This clonotype has a count of ten or more. CDR3 coding DNA: TGTGCCAGCATGGGGGGCACCGGGGAGCTGTTTTTT. Translation gives CASMGGTGELFF. V gene TRBV7-2 combines with J gene TRBJ2-2, with D possibly matching TRBD2 (6 bases). This CDR3 spans 12 amino acids. The V end lost 7 bases, the J end lost 4 bases, and 7 bases lay between the germline ends. From germline, CDR1 is SGHTA and CDR2 FQGNSA.

This clonotype was observed at least ten times. The chain joins TRBV5-5 to TRBJ1-4, with 7 positions matching TRBD1. V was pared by 2 bases and J by 5 bases, with 6 bases of the junction left unmatched. In germline, CDR1 is SGHKS, CDR2 YYEKEE (reference sequence). This CDR3 region has 15 residues. The CDR3 region is CASSFSGQLNEKLFF. CDR3 nucleotide sequence: TGTGCCAGCAGCTTTTCGGGACAGCTAAATGAAAAACTGTTTTTT.

This clonotype occurred many times. The chain links TRBV9 to TRBJ2-2; D unclear. With 3 bases removed from V and 7 bases from J, the gap between germline ends came to 13 bases. In germline, CDR1 is SGDLS, CDR2 YYNGEE. This CDR3 comprises 14 residues. The CDR3 DNA follows: TGTGCCAGCAGCGGACGACTCCCTAGCGGGGAGCTGTTTTTT. Amino acids: CASSGRLPSGELFF.

This clonotype was observed at least ten times. The V gene is TRBV3-1, the J gene TRBJ1-1; 8 nucleotides line up with TRBD1. The CDR3 contains 16 residues. In germline, CDR1 is LGHDT, CDR2 YNNKEL (reference sequence). V dropped 2 bases and J dropped 4; count of bases not matched to a gene: 9. CDR3 bases: TGTGCCAGCAGCCAATCCCGGGACAGGCTATTCACTGAAGCTTTCTTT. This codes for CASSQSRDRLFTEAFF.

This clonotype occurred many times. This chain links TRBV7-2 with TRBJ2-1; 9 positions agree with TRBD1. In germline, CDR1 is SGHTA, CDR2 FQGNSA. V shed 5 bases and J 14 bases; nucleotides not matched to a gene: 7. This CDR3 is built from 12 residues. The CDR3, as DNA: TGTGCCAGCAGCCGCCGGGACAGGGAAGAGTTCTTC. This translates into CASSRRDREEFF.

This clonotype came up many times. V and J are TRBV15 and TRBJ1-1, with D perhaps TRBD1 (6 bases). The V gene's germline CDR1 is LNHNV and CDR2 YYDKDF (reference sequence). The V end lost 0 bases, the J end lost 4 bases, and 21 bases lay between the germline ends. This CDR3 is built from 18 residues. The CDR3 nucleotides are TGTGCCACCAGCAGAGATGGAGCAGGGGCGAGTTGGGGCACTGAAGCTTTCTTT. Translated: CATSRDGAGASWGTEAFF.

Within the sample, this clonotype is medium-sized. The gene calls are TRBV12-3 or TRBV12-4 and TRBJ1-1; D unresolved. V lost 0 bases and J 11 bases, leaving 13 bases between the germline ends. The CDR3 contains 13 residues. CDR3 sequence: CASSLAEGIGAFF. The CDR3 DNA follows: TGTGCCAGCAGTTTAGCGGAAGGGATCGGGGCTTTCTTT.

The rearrangement links TRBV5-1 to TRBJ2-2; TRBD1 is a possible D gene (6 bases). The germline gives CDR1 SGHRS, CDR2 YFSETQ. Trimming removed 0 bases from V and 3 bases from J, with 27 bases in between. CDR3 length: 21 residues. The CDR3 spells CASSLVAGAQDRYGYTGELFF. The CDR3 DNA reads TGCGCCAGCAGCTTGGTGGCAGGGGCCCAAGACAGATATGGCTACACCGGGGAGCTGTTTTTT.

At least ten counts were recorded for this clonotype. The J gene is TRBJ1-2, the V gene TRBV20-1; D remains unclear. The CDR3 spans 14 residues. Per germline, CDR1 DFQATT and CDR2 SNEGSKA (reference sequence). Trimming shortened V by 3 bases and J by 3 bases, and 14 bases separated the two germline ends. CDR3 region: CSASRPAEDYGYTF. Here the CDR3 DNA reads TGCAGTGCTAGTCGGCCTGCAGAAGACTATGGCTACACCTTC.

This clonotype was picked up many times. The rearrangement links TRBV28 to TRBJ2-7; D is possibly TRBD1 (6 bases). This CDR3 has 14 amino acids. The germline V gene has CDR1 MDHEN and CDR2 SYDVKM. V lost 4 bases and J 3 bases, leaving 13 bases between the germline ends. The CDR3 loop reads CASSWGQTNYEQYF. The CDR3, as DNA: TGTGCCAGCAGTTGGGGACAAACAAACTACGAGCAGTACTTC.

This clonotype was observed at least ten times. The rearrangement uses TRBV6-5 and TRBJ2-7; the match to TRBD2 covers 8 bases. Losses at the gene ends were 5 bases for V and 0 bases for J; bases not matched to a gene: 18. This CDR3 is built from 19 residues. Germline CDR1 and CDR2: MNHEY and SVGAGI. CDR3 coding DNA: TGTGCCAGCAGTACCCGTAGGAGGGGCGACGGGACTAGCTCCTACGAGCAGTACTTC. This encodes CASSTRRRGDGTSSYEQYF.

This clonotype was counted at least ten times. This chain links TRBV7-6 with TRBJ2-7; D possibly corresponds to TRBD1 (6 bases). V was trimmed by 1 base and J by 0 bases, leaving 31 bases between them. The CDR3 contains 22 residues. Germline-derived CDR1 and CDR2 are SGHVS and FNYEAQ. In DNA form, the CDR3 reads TGTGCCAGCAGCTTAGACCTGCTTTCACCGACAGGATCTTCAACTGGCTCCTACGAGCAGTACTTC. The encoded protein is CASSLDLLSPTGSSTGSYEQYF.

There are many counts of this clonotype. This chain joins TRBV28 and TRBJ1-6; D call uncertain. The CDR3 length is 14 residues. V shed 9 bases and J shed 2 bases, with 11 bases lying between them. Germline-derived CDR1 and CDR2 are MDHEN and SYDVKM. CDR3 in DNA: TGTGCCAGTCGCAAGCCGGCCTATAATTCACCCCTCCACTTT. Its protein product is CASRKPAYNSPLHF.

This clonotype has more than one count but fewer than ten. V and J are TRBV6-2 or TRBV6-3 and TRBJ1-1; D possibly corresponds to TRBD1 (6 bases). Germline-derived CDR1 and CDR2 are MNHEY and SVGEGT. The germline V and J ends were trimmed by 5 bases and 1 base, with 17 bases remaining between them. The CDR3 is made up of 16 amino acids. The CDR3 loop is CASSNTRGGPNTEAFF. In DNA, the CDR3 is TGTGCCAGCAGTAATACCCGAGGGGGGCCGAACACTGAAGCTTTCTTT.

This clonotype was seen repeatedly, ten times or more. This chain links TRBV4-3 with TRBJ1-1; D gene uncertain. The V and J ends lost 6 bases and 7 bases respectively, with 15 bases between them. Germline V gene lookup returns CDR1 LGHNA and CDR2 YSLEER. The CDR3 covers 13 residues. The CDR3 loop reads CASSRRDRDEAFF. Here the CDR3 DNA reads TGCGCCAGCAGTCGCCGCGACCGAGATGAAGCTTTCTTT.

About this clonotype itself: This may stem from a read error, because a much larger clone lies one nucleotide away. The chain has TRBV19 and TRBJ2-7, with D unclear. Germline V lookup: CDR1 LNHDA, CDR2 SQIVND (reference sequence). The CDR3 runs to 12 residues. Here the CDR3 DNA reads TGTGCCAGTAGTACCCTCCTTGGCGAGCGGTACTTC. Translating it yields CASSTLLGERYF.

In this sample, this clonotype turned up many times. J is TRBJ1-1 and V is TRBV25-1; possible D gene TRBD1, 5 bases. V lost 5 bases and J lost 2, with 9 bases in between. The germline V gene encodes CDR1 MGHDK and CDR2 SYGVNS. This CDR3 is built from 13 residues. The CDR3 loop is CASSWGRNTEAFF. The CDR3 DNA sequence: TGTGCCAGCAGTTGGGGACGAAACACTGAAGCTTTCTTT. Full variable domain (rest looked up from reference TRBV25-1 and TRBJ1-1): EADIYQTPRYLVIGTGKKITLECSQTMGHDKMYWYQQDPGMELHLIHYSYGVNSTEKGDLSSESTVSRIRTEHFPLTLESARPSHTSQYLCASSWGRNTEAFFGQGTRLTVV.

In this sample, this clonotype turned up many times. The chain couples TRBV28 to TRBJ2-1; D is undetermined. This CDR3 contains 11 residues. V was shortened by 7 bases and J by 7 bases, with 8 bases between the two germline ends. From germline, CDR1 is MDHEN and CDR2 SYDVKM. CDR3 sequence (DNA): TGTGCCAGCACCGGGCGGAATGAGCAGTTCTTC. Protein sequence: CASTGRNEQFF.

This clonotype rates as medium-sized. The chain links TRBV5-1 to TRBJ2-1; no clear D gene. The CDR3 sequence is 13 residues long. The germline V gene has CDR1 SGHRS and CDR2 YFSETQ. The V gene lost 0 bases and the J gene lost 4 bases, with 5 bases spanning the gap. The CDR3 DNA follows: TGCGCCAGCAGCTTGGACGGATACAATGAGCAGTTCTTC. It is translated as CASSLDGYNEQFF.

This clonotype was counted at least ten times. The chain combines TRBV20-1 with TRBJ1-6; D remains ambiguous. V was pared by 0 bases and J by 7 bases, with 13 bases between. CDR3 length: 15 amino acids. Germline CDR1 DFQATT, CDR2 SNEGSKA (reference sequence). The CDR3 reads CSARDYSTKNSPLHF. In DNA form, the CDR3 reads TGCAGTGCTAGAGATTATTCCACAAAGAATTCACCCCTCCACTTT.

In this sample, this clonotype turned up many times. The J gene is TRBJ2-7, the V gene TRBV12-3 or TRBV12-4; D is possibly TRBD2 (6 bases). V was cut by 6 bases and J by 3 bases, with 15 bases left in between. The CDR3 is made up of 14 amino acids. The CDR3 reads CASRAAGGGYEQYF. CDR3 DNA sequence: TGTGCCAGCAGGGCGGCCGGGGGAGGCTACGAGCAGTACTTC.

A remark on this clonotype: The DNA is omitted, as the CDR3 cannot be located on it reliably, and the CDR3 follows TCRdb's listing. The rearrangement joins TRBV7-3 to TRBJ1-1; TRBD1 was called by the table and not checked on the DNA. CDR1 and CDR2 from the germline V gene are SGHTA and FQGTGA. The CDR3 spans 21 amino acids, including both terminal residues. The CDR3 sequence: CASSIYLCSATGQGYATEAFF.

This clonotype came up many times. The V call is TRBV18, the J call TRBJ2-1, with D hard to call. Per the germline V gene, CDR1 is KGHSH and CDR2 is LQKENI. This CDR3 contains 13 residues. The ends were cut back, 0 bases at V and 15 bases at J, with 15 bases in the middle. CDR3 region: CASSPPIVAYRFF. The CDR3 region has the DNA TGTGCCAGCTCACCACCGATAGTAGCCTACCGGTTCTTC.

This clonotype was detected many times. As DNA, the CDR3 is TGTGCCAGCAGCTTATCGGGAGCGTGGGAGCAGTTCTTC. Translated: CASSLSGAWEQFF. This sequence joins TRBV7-2 and TRBJ2-1; a weak D match, TRBD2 (6 bases). Trimming shortened V by 2 bases and J by 10 bases, and 12 bases separated the two germline ends. The germline CDR1 and CDR2 sequences are SGHTA and FQGNSA. CDR3 length: 13 amino acids.